A selection of T cell receptor beta chains follows, all from one sample in a study of shared clonotypes between healthy human individuals. TCRdb's copy holds only in-frame clones and misses some; the assay was immunoSEQ multiplex PCR. The repertoire holds approximately 1,000,000 clones, approximately 78% seen once, with roughly 0.56% in the top ten. Sequencing was performed on memory CD4+ T cells from PBMCs. Every receptor here comes from a man younger than 35 in good health. Some clones in this sample may be carry-over from other donors' samples. The CDR3 runs from the conserved cysteine through the conserved F or W. The order of the fields is V gene, D gene, clone size, J gene, CDR3 DNA, CDR3 protein. The D gene is left open where the match is weak. Rows may omit the clone size; those that give it use once, few, many or a size class.

V: TRBV28; D: -; size: -; J: TRBJ1-2; DNA: TGTGCCAGCAGTTTAGGGTCTGCTACCTATGGCTACACCTTC; CDR3: CASSLGSATYGYTF
V: TRBV7-8; D: -; size: few; J: TRBJ2-2; DNA: TGTGCCAGCAGAGGCACCGGGGAGCTGTTTTTT; CDR3: CASRGTGELFF
V: TRBV5-6; D: -; size: many; J: TRBJ1-3; DNA: TGTGCCAGCAGCTTGGGGGGGTTCTCTGGAAACACCATATATTTT; CDR3: CASSLGGFSGNTIYF
V: TRBV25-1; D: TRBD1; size: -; J: TRBJ1-2; DNA: TGTGCCAGCAGTGAATTTCAGGGGGGCGGCCCCACCTTC; CDR3: CASSEFQGGGPTF
V: TRBV28; D: TRBD2; size: -; J: TRBJ2-7; DNA: TGTGCCAGCAGTTTAGGACTAGCGGGAGTTCAGTACTTC; CDR3: CASSLGLAGVQYF
V: TRBV27; D: -; size: -; J: TRBJ2-2; DNA: TGTGCCAGCACCTACGGGAGGAACACCGGGGAGCTGTTTTTT; CDR3: CASTYGRNTGELFF
V: TRBV7-2; D: -; size: -; J: TRBJ2-1; DNA: TGTGCCAGCAGCCTCCTGGGGCATGATGAGCAGTTCTTC; CDR3: CASSLLGHDEQFF
V: TRBV2; D: TRBD1; size: -; J: TRBJ1-6; DNA: TGTGCCAGCAGCCTCAGGACAGGGGGCCTGAGTTCACCCCTCCACTTT; CDR3: CASSLRTGGLSSPLHF
V: TRBV30; D: -; size: -; J: TRBJ2-7; DNA: TGTGCCTGGAGCCTAGACTACGAGCAGTACTTC; CDR3: CAWSLDYEQYF
V: TRBV6-1; D: -; size: -; J: TRBJ1-1; DNA: TGTGCCAGCAGCGCTACAGTGAACACTGAAGCTTTCTTT; CDR3: CASSATVNTEAFF
V: TRBV10-2; D: -; size: -; J: TRBJ2-2; DNA: TGCGCCAGCAGTGTGGTGGGGGTGAACACCGGGGAGCTGTTTTTT; CDR3: CASSVVGVNTGELFF
V: TRBV5-1; D: -; size: -; J: TRBJ2-4; DNA: TGCGCCAGCAGCTTGGCATTCGTGACATTTGATACCAAAAACATTCAGTACTTC; CDR3: CASSLAFVTFDTKNIQYF
V: TRBV28; D: -; size: few; J: TRBJ1-5; DNA: TGTGCCAGCAGGCTGGGTTCCTGGAGCAATCAGCCCCAGCATTTT; CDR3: CASRLGSWSNQPQHF
V: TRBV7-9; D: -; size: few; J: TRBJ1-2; DNA: TGTGCCAGCAGCTTAGGACCCTCCTATGGCTACACCTTC; CDR3: CASSLGPSYGYTF
V: TRBV6-4; D: -; size: -; J: TRBJ1-1; DNA: TGTGCCAGCAGTAACGAGGGGGGGAGTTCTGAAGCTTTCTTT; CDR3: CASSNEGGSSEAFF
V: TRBV18; D: -; size: many; J: TRBJ1-4; DNA: TGTGCCAGCTCACCACCGGGCAGGGCGATTGTAAAACTGTTTTTT; CDR3: CASSPPGRAIVKLFF
V: TRBV2; D: -; size: once; J: TRBJ1-2; DNA: TGTGCCAGCAGTGATTGGGCAGACAACTATGGCTACACCTTC; CDR3: CASSDWADNYGYTF
V: TRBV30; D: -; size: -; J: TRBJ2-7; DNA: TGTGCCTGGAAGGCGGTGGGGGAGCAGTACTTC; CDR3: CAWKAVGEQYF
V: TRBV7-2; D: TRBD1; size: -; J: TRBJ1-5; DNA: TGTGCCAGCAGCCCTGGACAGGGAGAATTTCAGCCCCAGCATTTT; CDR3: CASSPGQGEFQPQHF
V: TRBV5-4; D: TRBD1; size: few; J: TRBJ1-3; DNA: TGTGCCAGCAGCCTTCGACAGGGTGATTCCCCGTTAGCTGGAAACACCATATATTTT; CDR3: CASSLRQGDSPLAGNTIYF
V: TRBV2; D: -; size: -; J: TRBJ2-1; DNA: TGTGCCAGCATGAGGGAAAAGTACAATGAGCAGTTCTTC; CDR3: CASMREKYNEQFF
V: TRBV5-4; D: -; size: -; J: TRBJ2-7; DNA: TGTGCCAGCAGCTTGCAAACAGGGCCATACGAGCAGTACTTC; CDR3: CASSLQTGPYEQYF
V: TRBV28; D: TRBD2; size: few; J: TRBJ2-5; DNA: TGTGCCAGCAGTTTTCTTTACGGCGGGAGCTATCAAGAGACCCAGTACTTC; CDR3: CASSFLYGGSYQETQYF
V: TRBV7-3; D: -; size: -; J: TRBJ2-3; DNA: TGTGCCAGCAGCTTAGGCGGCCTCACAGATACGCAGTATTTT; CDR3: CASSLGGLTDTQYF
V: TRBV6-5; D: TRBD1; size: -; J: TRBJ2-1; DNA: TGTGCCAGCCGAAACCACAGGGGCTATGAGCAGTTCTTC; CDR3: CASRNHRGYEQFF
V: TRBV11-2; D: TRBD1; size: -; J: TRBJ2-7; DNA: TGTGCCAGCAGCTCGAAACCGGGACAGCGCTCGTTCCTTTCCTACGAGCAGTACTTC; CDR3: CASSSKPGQRSFLSYEQYF
V: TRBV9; D: -; size: -; J: TRBJ2-7; DNA: TGTGCCAGCAGCCCACAACTCGGGGACGGGACCTACGAGCAGTACTTC; CDR3: CASSPQLGDGTYEQYF
V: TRBV9; D: -; size: once; J: TRBJ2-3; DNA: TGTGCCAGCAGCGTCCACACAGATACGCAGTATTTT; CDR3: CASSVHTDTQYF
V: TRBV29-1; D: TRBD2; size: once; J: TRBJ2-3; DNA: TGCAGCGTTGGGGCGGGAGGATCCACAGATACGCAGTATTTT; CDR3: CSVGAGGSTDTQYF